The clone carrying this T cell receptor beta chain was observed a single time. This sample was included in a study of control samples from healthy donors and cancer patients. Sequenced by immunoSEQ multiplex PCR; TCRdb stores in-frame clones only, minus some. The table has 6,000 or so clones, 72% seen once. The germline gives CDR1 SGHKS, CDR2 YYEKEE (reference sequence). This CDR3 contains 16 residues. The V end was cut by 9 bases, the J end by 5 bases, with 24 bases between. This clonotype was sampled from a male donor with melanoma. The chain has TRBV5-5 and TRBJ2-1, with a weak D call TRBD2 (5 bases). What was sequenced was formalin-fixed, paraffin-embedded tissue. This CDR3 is CATRPLREADNNEQFF. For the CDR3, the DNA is TGTGCCACCCGTCCACTGAGGGAAGCGGATAACAATGAGCAGTTCTTC.